The present entry profiles one TCR beta chain with its context. At one end the junction does not follow the germline gene, possibly because of a read error. This record belongs to a study of T cells in localized non-small cell lung cancer. Some clones are missing from TCRdb's copy, which holds only in-frame ones; the method was immunoSEQ multiplex PCR. The table shows 35,000 to 45,000 clones, with about 76% occurring only once. In germline, CDR1 is SGHNT, CDR2 YENEEA. This CDR3 comprises 12 residues. The clonotype comes from a male donor older than 55 with stage II lung adenocarcinoma. The sample here was peripheral blood mononuclear cells, taken before any cancer treatment. This chain connects TRBV11-3 to TRBJ2-7, with TRBD2 matching over 8 bases. This chain's CDR3 is CASSLRSGIPHF. DNA for the CDR3: TGTGCCAGCAGCTTACGTAGCGGGATTCCGCACTTC.